The clone carrying this T cell receptor (beta chain) was counted only a few times. The target antigen is unknown. This sample stems from a study of post-analysis software for immune sequencing data. Study details: Some patients lacked subtype; others had relapsing-remitting, secondary progressive or progressive-relapsing disease. Study observations and caveats: Patients used about five TRBV segments, including TRBV5-6, TRBV5-1 and TRBV20-1, more often than controls. Under F measure analysis, samples from one preparation batch co-clustered strongly. Normalized Chao1 diversity was significantly reduced in patients versus controls.

TCR beta cDNA libraries included unique molecular identifiers. With roughly 0.9 to 10 million T cells as the source, a few hundred thousand cDNA molecules resulted. One entry per CDR3 protein, called by TCRdb with MiXCR from the PCR reads. Here the sample spans roughly 670,000 distinct CDR3 sequences, approximately 60% being singletons. CDR1 and CDR2 (germline): DFQATT, SNEGSKA (reference sequence). J gave up 8 bases and V 3 bases, and 9 bases lay outside the gene matches. The CDR3 is 14 amino acids. The sequencing sample was made of blood. The rearrangement uses TRBV20-1 and TRBJ2-1; 8 nucleotides align to TRBD1. The TCR originated in a girl aged 2-10 years with multiple sclerosis. CDR3 in DNA: TGCAGTGCTAGGTCCGGGACAGGAATCTATGAGCAGTTCTTC. It codes for CSARSGTGIYEQFF.